One T cell receptor beta chain is described in this entry. Its antigen has not been determined. The sample holds no much larger clone one base away, and base qualities are not on file. These data come from a study of brain T cells in children with intractable seizures listed by TCRdb under 2021. About the full investigation: As a first screen for immune gene transcripts, resected brain tissue from just under 55 pediatric epilepsy surgery cases was run on a NanoString immunology panel. Most of the 12 selected surgery cases also had pre-surgery blood sequenced, which left four cases with brain tissue only.

The time point label of this sample denotes: resected brain tissue, or blood drawn just prior to surgery. The surgery cases that showed the highest brain T cell transcript signatures were chosen for TCR beta chain sequencing of brain tissue, and of blood when it was available. Before surgery, patients had received at least one anti-epileptic drug. TCR-sequenced patients were children with drug-resistant epilepsy due to tuberous sclerosis complex, focal cortical dysplasia, Rasmussen encephalitis or hemimegalencephaly. Blood samples were drawn just before the epilepsy surgery. Bulk genomic DNA was extracted from unsorted brain tissue and whole blood with the Monarch genomic DNA purification kit. The CDR3 runs 11 residues from the cysteine to the phenylalanine. Only CDR3 DNA remains: 33 bases, in frame from the first base. Deletion took 3 bases off V and 10 bases off J, with a span of 10 bases between the germline ends. The germline V gene (reference sequence) supplies CDR1 DFQATT and CDR2 SNEGSKA.

What the research found in general, with its limitations: Because sequencing depth differed between pre- and post-surgery blood, the absence of clones from the pre-surgery sample may reflect undersampling. Viral specificity was inferred only from CDR3 sequence similarity, and patients' HCMV serostatus was unknown.

The immunoSEQ assay was used to generate TCR beta chain sequences from genomic DNA. For the original study's pipeline: Any CDR3 sequence that did not begin with the conserved framework cysteine at position 104 was removed by hand. To get clonality, the normalized Shannon's Diversity Index was subtracted from one, giving values from 0 (maximal diversity) to 1 (oligoclonal). Chi-squared comparison-of-proportions tests were used to check whether the frequency of the same CDR3 differed between samples, for example brain versus blood. Public clonotypes were found through immuneACCESS searches, while the VDJdb browser was used to judge similarity to known antiviral clonotypes. Here the immuneACCESS table is served through TCRdb, limited to in-frame sequences with V and J called. Missing clones are a known gap in these copies; in checked studies unresolved V genes cover under half, and the rest lacks a known reason. The D gene and trimming were derived from the DNA, and the V and J assignments and clone size from that table. Recorded for this sample are about 80,000 clones; around 91% of them occurred a single time. The ten largest clones take up around 22% of the sample.

The material was peripheral blood, obtained at surgery. This receptor was obtained from a girl aged 2 to 10 with Rasmussen encephalitis and intractable seizures. Recombination joined TRBV20-1 with TRBJ2-1; the D gene assignment is ambiguous. The CDR3 region reads CSARGMNEQFF. Here is the DNA: TGCAGTGCTAGGGGGATGAACGAGCAGTTCTTC.